The 12 T cell receptor beta chains in this list originate from one sample, sequenced in a study of blood T cell repertoires in COVID-19. Clones were sequenced by immunoSEQ multiplex PCR, and TCRdb holds only the in-frame ones, with some missing. The repertoire holds about 220,000 clones, with 80% to 90% as singletons. The sequenced sample consisted of peripheral blood. These TCRs come from a man in his fifties or sixties with active or convalescent COVID-19.

The rearrangement joins TRBV28 to TRBJ1-5, with TRBD1 matching over 9 bases. V was clipped by 2 bases and J by 6 bases; unmatched bases: 5. The CDR3 totals 15 residues. The V gene's germline CDR1 is MDHEN and CDR2 SYDVKM. For the CDR3, the DNA is TGTGCCAGCAGTTTAAGGGACAGGGTGGCTCAGCCCCAGCATTTT. The encoded protein is CASSLRDRVAQPQHF.

The chain employs TRBV6-1 and TRBJ1-5, with D maybe TRBD1 (6 bases). Germline V gene lookup returns CDR1 MNHNS and CDR2 SASEGT. Trimming pared 3 bases from V and 1 base from J, leaving 16 bases between. This CDR3 has 17 amino acids. CDR3: CASSDGFRGWSNQPQHF. The CDR3 nucleotides are TGTGCCAGCAGTGATGGCTTCAGGGGATGGAGCAATCAGCCCCAGCATTTT.

This clone appeared a single time. The V gene is TRBV7-2, the J gene TRBJ1-2, with TRBD1 as a possible D gene (6 bases). The CDR3 extends over 15 amino acids. The V end lost 5 bases, the J end lost 4 bases, and 17 bases lay between the germline ends. Germline V gene lookup returns CDR1 SGHTA and CDR2 FQGNSA. The CDR3 DNA reads as TGTGCCAGCAGCCCCCAGGGGAGTGTAGGCTATGGCTACACCTTC. It encodes CASSPQGSVGYGYTF.

The chain links TRBV25-1 to TRBJ1-1, with 7 bases matching TRBD1. Germline CDR1 is MGHDK and CDR2 is SYGVNS. Trimming at V came to 6 bases and at J to 6 bases, leaving 7 bases not matched to a gene. This CDR3 comprises 13 residues. CDR3 loop: CASSETGSAEAFF. The CDR3 DNA follows: TGTGCCAGCAGCGAGACAGGGAGCGCTGAAGCTTTCTTT. Full variable domain (remainder filled in from reference TRBV25-1 and TRBJ1-1): EADIYQTPRYLVIGTGKKITLECSQTMGHDKMYWYQQDPGMELHLIHYSYGVNSTEKGDLSSESTVSRIRTEHFPLTLESARPSHTSQYLCASSETGSAEAFFGQGTRLTVV.

The V call is TRBV28, the J call TRBJ1-2, with 9 bases aligning to TRBD1. This CDR3 is 16 amino acids long. The J segment lost 3 bases and the V segment lost 4 bases, leaving 9 bases of the junction unmatched. Germline V gene sequence: CDR1 MDHEN, CDR2 SYDVKM. This CDR3 is CASSSWGQGEHYGYTF. The CDR3 region has the DNA TGTGCCAGCAGTTCCTGGGGACAGGGTGAGCACTATGGCTACACCTTC.

The rearrangement links TRBV11-3 to TRBJ2-4; 11 nucleotides agree with TRBD1. V lost 5 bases to trimming and J lost 7 bases; unmatched junction nucleotides: 7. This CDR3 has 15 residues. Per the germline V gene, CDR1 is SGHNT and CDR2 is YENEEA. The CDR3 bases are TGTGCCAGCAGCCAAGGACAGGGGGCCCGGAACATTCAGTACTTC. Its translation: CASSQGQGARNIQYF.

V is TRBV7-2 and J is TRBJ1-2, with TRBD1 as a possible D gene (5 bases). Germline V gene sequence: CDR1 SGHTA, CDR2 FQGNSA. Trimming took 1 base from V and 4 from J, leaving 19 bases between them. This CDR3 is 17 amino acids long. This CDR3 reads CASSLGVGGETVYGYTF. The CDR3 DNA follows: TGTGCCAGCAGCTTAGGTGTGGGCGGGGAGACAGTCTATGGCTACACCTTC.

This sequence joins TRBV29-1 and TRBJ1-2; a weak D match, TRBD1 (6 bases). The CDR3 sequence is 15 residues long. With 4 bases removed from V and 8 bases from J, the gap between germline ends came to 23 bases. CDR1 SQVTM and CDR2 ANQGSEA come from the germline V gene. CDR3: CSVGGTPGERGGYTF. DNA for the CDR3: TGCAGCGTTGGGGGGACCCCAGGGGAACGTGGAGGCTACACCTTC.

The genes are TRBV7-9 and TRBJ2-7; 9 bases line up with TRBD1. The CDR3 is 14 residues long. V lost 7 bases to trimming and J lost 6 bases; unmatched junction nucleotides: 10. Germline V gives CDR1 SEHNR, CDR2 FQNEAQ (reference sequence). CDR3 in amino acids: CASTHRDRVSEQYF. CDR3 bases: TGTGCCAGCACCCACCGGGACAGGGTGTCCGAGCAGTACTTC.

The gene calls are TRBV2 and TRBJ1-4; TRBD1 matches 9 bases. The CDR3 spans 16 residues. Germline V lookup: CDR1 SNHLY, CDR2 FYNNEI. The V segment lost 6 bases and the J segment 2 bases; nucleotides outside the gene matches: 7. The CDR3 spells CASRPDRGSTNEKLFF. The CDR3 DNA sequence: TGTGCCAGCAGACCAGACAGGGGGTCGACTAATGAAAAACTGTTTTTT.

This clone showed up just a few times. The chain recombines TRBV2 with TRBJ2-1; perhaps TRBD1 as D (6 bases). V was pared by 3 bases and J by 6 bases, with 15 bases between. Germline V lookup: CDR1 SNHLY, CDR2 FYNNEI. This CDR3 comprises 15 residues. The CDR3 sequence: CASSDLDPGVNEQFF. In DNA, the CDR3 is TGTGCCAGCAGTGATCTCGATCCAGGGGTCAATGAGCAGTTCTTC.

The CDR3: CSVERQGAYNEQFF. In DNA, the CDR3 is TGCAGCGTTGAGAGACAGGGGGCCTACAATGAGCAGTTCTTC. The rearrangement links TRBV29-1 to TRBJ2-1; 9 bases match TRBD1. CDR1 is SQVTM and CDR2 is ANQGSEA in the germline V gene. This CDR3 has 14 amino acids. Trimming at V came to 3 bases and at J to 2 bases, leaving 2 bases not matched to a gene.